This T cell receptor (beta chain) was retrieved from a study of Tregs in tolerant kidney transplant recipients. Using immunoSEQ multiplex PCR, the repertoire was profiled, and TCRdb retains in-frame clones only, with some absent. This sample yields under 50,000 clones, of which about 90% are seen a single time; about 0.71% belongs to the top ten. Regulatory T cells were sorted from thawed PBMCs rested overnight at 37°C with around 190 IU/ml IL-2. This CDR3 spans 15 amino acids. Deletions cut 2 bases from V and 7 bases from J, with 17 bases between. Germline loops: CDR1 SGHVS, CDR2 FNYEAQ. The TCR sequence derives from a human donor in good health. The chain employs TRBV7-6 and TRBJ1-1; perhaps TRBD1 as D (6 bases). The sample was Tregs from blood. CDR3 amino acids: CASSLTSGAGVEAFF. The CDR3, as DNA: TGTGCCAGCAGCTTAACCTCCGGTGCAGGGGTTGAAGCTTTCTTT.